What follows are 30 T cell receptor beta chains derived from one specimen sequenced in a study of shared clonotypes between healthy human individuals. Some clones are missing from TCRdb's copy, which holds only in-frame ones; the method was immunoSEQ multiplex PCR. Among about 490,000 clones listed, 70% to 85% were seen once. What was sequenced was PBMCs. These receptors were obtained from a woman aged 35 to 49 in good health. Some clones in this sample may be carry-over from other donors' samples.

This clone has just one count. The CDR3 sequence: CASSAGRYEQYF. The CDR3 DNA follows: TGTGCCAGCAGTGCAGGGAGATACGAGCAGTACTTC. The chain is built from TRBV28 and TRBJ2-7; either TRBD1 or TRBD2 may fit D (5 bases each). The germline V gene encodes CDR1 MDHEN and CDR2 SYDVKM. Between the trimmed V and J ends, which lost 5 bases and 4 bases, there was a span of 9 bases. The CDR3 is 12 residues long.

The V gene is TRBV28, the J gene TRBJ2-3, with D perhaps being TRBD1 or TRBD2 (5 bases each). The CDR3 covers 16 residues. The germline V and J ends were trimmed by 6 bases and 2 bases, with 18 bases remaining between them. Germline V gives CDR1 MDHEN, CDR2 SYDVKM. This CDR3 is CASSPPGRQATDTQYF. The CDR3 DNA reads TGTGCCAGCAGCCCCCCGGGACGCCAAGCCACAGATACGCAGTATTTT.

This chain links TRBV5-1 with TRBJ2-1; maybe TRBD1 (6 bases). V shed 2 bases and J shed 9 bases, with 12 bases lying between them. CDR1 is SGHRS and CDR2 is YFSETQ in the germline V gene. The CDR3 spans 13 residues. CDR3 in amino acids: CASSFESGAEQFF. The CDR3, as DNA: TGCGCCAGCAGCTTTGAATCAGGGGCTGAGCAGTTCTTC.

This clone was found a few times. This chain uses TRBV5-1 with TRBJ2-1; 12 bases map to TRBD2. V trimming: 0 bases; J trimming: 7 bases; junction bases outside the gene matches: 8. The germline V gene has CDR1 SGHRS and CDR2 YFSETQ. The CDR3 contains 17 residues. CDR3 nucleotide sequence: TGCGCCAGCAGCTTGGCCGCCCTAGCGGGAGGGGGTAATGAGCAGTTCTTC. It translates to CASSLAALAGGGNEQFF. Filled out from reference TRBV5-1 and TRBJ2-1, the complete variable domain reads KAGVTQTPRYLIKTRGQQVTLSCSPISGHRSVSWYQQTPGQGLQFLFEYFSETQRNKGNFPGRFSGRQFSNSRSEMNVSTLELGDSALYLCASSLAALAGGGNEQFFGPGTRLTVL.

The V and J genes are TRBV27 and TRBJ2-5; possibly TRBD1 or TRBD2 for D (5 bases each). The J call is in doubt because the DNA end fits TRBJ2-7 better. Looked up from germline, CDR1 is MNHEY and CDR2 is SMNVEV (reference sequence). The CDR3 runs to 15 residues. The DNA for the CDR3 is TGTGCCAGCAGTGCCTACTGGGACGGGGACTACGAGCAGTACTTC. Translation: CASSAYWDGDYEQYF.

This chain connects TRBV7-2 to TRBJ2-7, with 7 bases lining up with TRBD2. V was pared by 4 bases and J by 2 bases, with 14 bases of the junction left unmatched. From germline, CDR1 is SGHTA and CDR2 FQGNSA. The CDR3 sequence is 17 residues long. CDR3: CASSSRRGGSKTYEQYF. CDR3 nucleotides: TGTGCCAGCAGCTCTAGACGTGGCGGGAGTAAGACCTACGAGCAGTACTTC.

The chain recombines TRBV15 with TRBJ2-1; TRBD1 matches at 8 bases. CDR1 is LNHNV, CDR2 YYDKDF, per germline (reference sequence). Trimming at V came to 3 bases and at J to 4 bases, leaving 5 bases not matched to a gene. The CDR3 is made up of 15 amino acids. CDR3 sequence: CATSRARQGYNEQFF. In DNA form, the CDR3 reads TGTGCCACCAGCAGGGCCAGACAGGGGTACAATGAGCAGTTCTTC.

This chain links TRBV4-1 with TRBJ2-1, with D possibly TRBD2 on 6 matching bases. Per the germline V gene, CDR1 is MGHRA and CDR2 is YSYEKL. The CDR3 extends over 16 amino acids. Trimming pared 3 bases from V and 5 bases from J, leaving 17 bases between. The CDR3 bases are TGCGCCAGCAGCCAGGGGGGACTTTTCGGGGACAATGAGCAGTTCTTC. This sequence encodes CASSQGGLFGDNEQFF.

The rearrangement links TRBV2 to TRBJ2-7; possibly TRBD1 for D (6 bases). The CDR3 is 16 residues long. From germline, CDR1 is SNHLY and CDR2 FYNNEI. Trimming took 4 bases from V and 1 from J, leaving 17 bases between them. The CDR3 nucleotides are TGTGCCAGCAGTGTCTCCCTCGTACAGGGATCCTACGAGCAGTACTTC. This codes for CASSVSLVQGSYEQYF.

This clone has a count of ten or more. The J gene is TRBJ1-2, the V gene TRBV27; 8 nucleotides match TRBD1. The junction had 7 bases not matched to a gene; V was cut back by 6 bases and J by 7 bases. CDR1 and CDR2 (germline): MNHEY, SMNVEV (reference sequence). There are 13 residues in the CDR3. The CDR3 protein is CASRQGVGRGYTF. The CDR3 coding sequence is TGTGCCAGCAGACAGGGGGTCGGGCGTGGCTACACCTTC.

The chain recombines TRBV18 with TRBJ2-1, with TRBD1 as a possible D gene (6 bases). The germline V gene has CDR1 KGHSH and CDR2 LQKENI. Trimming shortened V by 0 bases and J by 4 bases, and 13 bases separated the two germline ends. CDR3 length: 16 amino acids. For the CDR3, the DNA is TGTGCCAGCTCACCACCCTCACAGCAGGGGTACAATGAGCAGTTCTTC. This encodes CASSPPSQQGYNEQFF.

The rearrangement links TRBV5-4 to TRBJ1-4; D possibly corresponds to TRBD1 (5 bases). V was clipped by 3 bases and J by 9 bases, with 15 bases between them. The CDR3 runs to 14 residues. Per the germline V gene, CDR1 is SGHNT and CDR2 is YYREEE (reference sequence). The CDR3 spells CASSSNPGAQKLFF. The CDR3 bases are TGTGCCAGCAGCTCGAACCCCGGGGCACAAAAACTGTTTTTT.

The chain is built from TRBV6-6 and TRBJ2-7, with 12 bases matching TRBD2. Germline lookup yields CDR1 MNHNY and CDR2 SVGAGI (reference sequence). This CDR3 is built from 15 residues. Trimming cost V 2 bases and J 6 bases; bases outside gene matches: 5. The CDR3 spells CASSYQLAGGGEQYF. The CDR3 DNA reads TGTGCCAGCAGTTACCAACTAGCGGGAGGTGGCGAGCAGTACTTC.

A note on this clone: This specimen includes other DNA sequences encoding the same CDR3. The chain couples TRBV5-1 to TRBJ2-7; no clear D. Germline CDR1 reads SGHRS; CDR2 reads YFSETQ. V shed 4 bases and J shed 1 base, with 9 bases lying between them. CDR3 size: 13 residues. CDR3 loop: CASSPDGSYEQYF. CDR3 DNA sequence: TGCGCCAGCAGCCCAGACGGATCCTACGAGCAGTACTTC.

The chain joins TRBV19 to TRBJ2-7; a weak D match, TRBD2 (6 bases). V shed 3 bases and J shed 1 base, with 16 bases lying between them. Germline CDR1 reads LNHDA; CDR2 reads SQIVND (reference sequence). CDR3 length: 16 amino acids. The CDR3, as DNA: TGTGCCAGTAGTATGGACCGCGGGATCGGGTCCTACGAGCAGTACTTC. Its protein product is CASSMDRGIGSYEQYF.

This clone occurred a few times. V is TRBV27 and J is TRBJ1-1; the D gene is possibly TRBD1 (6 bases). V gave up 6 bases and J gave up 3 bases, with 11 bases separating them. The germline gives CDR1 MNHEY, CDR2 SMNVEV (reference sequence). This CDR3 contains 13 residues. The DNA of the CDR3 is TGTGCCAGCAGCTACAGGGAGTACACTGAAGCTTTCTTT. As protein: CASSYREYTEAFF.

This clone came up a few times. The chain recombines TRBV7-8 with TRBJ1-2, with D hard to call. V dropped 4 bases and J dropped 7 bases, with 16 bases sitting between them. The CDR3 covers 14 residues. Germline CDR1 is SGHVS and CDR2 is FQNEAQ. The chain's CDR3 is CASSSMTLAGGYTF. CDR3 coding DNA: TGTGCCAGCAGCTCCATGACGCTGGCGGGTGGCTACACCTTC.

This clone was detected once. The CDR3 nucleotides read TGTGCTCATGACAGGGTTGGGGCCAACGTCCTGACTTTC. Amino acids: CAHDRVGANVLTF. The rearrangement links TRBV30 to TRBJ2-6, with 7 bases fitting TRBD1. The CDR3 consists of 13 residues. Germline CDR1 and CDR2: GTSNPN and SVGIG (reference sequence).

This clone was observed a handful of times. The J gene is TRBJ2-4, the V gene TRBV27; 8 bases align to TRBD2. This CDR3 region has 13 residues. V was pared by 9 bases and J by 1 base, with 2 bases of the junction left unmatched. Germline CDR1 and CDR2: MNHEY and SMNVEV (reference sequence). CDR3 DNA sequence: TGTGCCAGGCGGGAGGCGGCCAAAAACATTCAGTACTTC. Its protein product is CARREAAKNIQYF.

The chain recombines TRBV28 with TRBJ2-1; 10 nucleotides match TRBD2. CDR1 MDHEN and CDR2 SYDVKM come from the germline V gene. J was trimmed by 0 bases and V by 3 bases; bases with no gene match: 2. This CDR3 spans 16 amino acids. The CDR3, as DNA: TGTGCCAGCAGTTTGTCTAGCGGGGGCTCCTACAATGAGCAGTTCTTC. Translating gives CASSLSSGGSYNEQFF.

V and J are TRBV28 and TRBJ1-5; 7 bases are shared with TRBD1. Trimming took 8 bases from V and 4 from J; bases not matched to a gene: 8. Germline lookup yields CDR1 MDHEN and CDR2 SYDVKM. This CDR3 contains 14 residues. CDR3 in DNA: TGTGCCAGCCGACGACAGGGCTGGAATCAGCCCCAGCATTTT. Translating gives CASRRQGWNQPQHF.

The chain recombines TRBV7-3 with TRBJ2-1; TRBD2 might be the D (5 bases). Trimming removed 5 bases at V and 5 bases at J, with 13 bases between. CDR3 length: 14 residues. From germline, CDR1 is SGHTA and CDR2 FQGTGA. The CDR3 DNA reads TGTGCCAGCAGCCCTCGAGGACTTGACAATGAGCAGTTCTTC. It specifies CASSPRGLDNEQFF.

The rearrangement links TRBV5-1 to TRBJ1-4, with TRBD1 identical over 7 bases. With 2 bases clipped from V and 6 bases from J, the junction kept 4 bases outside the gene matches. The CDR3 loop spans 14 amino acids. Germline V gene lookup returns CDR1 SGHRS and CDR2 YFSETQ. The CDR3 DNA follows: TGCGCCAGCAGCTTACAGGGGCGGGATGAAAAACTGTTTTTT. This gives the protein CASSLQGRDEKLFF.

This rearrangement joins TRBV2 to TRBJ2-5, with TRBD1 identical over 7 bases. This CDR3 is built from 15 residues. The germline CDR1 and CDR2 sequences are SNHLY and FYNNEI. V shed 5 bases, J shed 5 bases, and the junction held 11 bases outside the gene matches. The CDR3 coding sequence is TGTGCCAGCAGTCCAAAAAAGGGGGCCTGGGAGACCCAGTACTTC. Encoded protein: CASSPKKGAWETQYF.

The chain combines TRBV29-1 with TRBJ2-5, with D perhaps TRBD1 or TRBD2 (5 bases each). Trimming pared 2 bases from V and 7 bases from J, leaving 14 bases between. CDR3 length: 13 amino acids. Looked up from germline, CDR1 is SQVTM and CDR2 is ANQGSEA. CDR3 sequence reads: CSVETGRWGTQYF. Here the CDR3 DNA reads TGCAGCGTTGAAACGGGACGGTGGGGGACCCAGTACTTC.

The gene calls are TRBV28 and TRBJ1-1; 7 positions agree with TRBD1. V was clipped by 3 bases and J by 7 bases; unmatched bases: 14. In germline, CDR1 is MDHEN, CDR2 SYDVKM. The CDR3 has 16 residues. For the CDR3, the DNA is TGTGCCAGCAGTTTTCAGTTGACAGGGCTAAGGGATGAAGCTTTCTTT. Amino acid sequence: CASSFQLTGLRDEAFF.

The chain uses TRBV30 and TRBJ2-7; D call uncertain. Germline CDR1 reads GTSNPN; CDR2 reads SVGIG (reference sequence). The CDR3 runs 11 residues. Trimming took 2 bases from V and 6 from J, leaving 8 bases between them. CDR3 in amino acids: CAWSRPGEQYF. DNA of the CDR3: TGTGCCTGGAGTCGGCCGGGCGAGCAGTACTTC.

The chain links TRBV7-9 to TRBJ2-3; the D gene is possibly TRBD2 (6 bases). From germline, CDR1 is SEHNR and CDR2 FQNEAQ (reference sequence). The CDR3 covers 17 residues. The V and J ends lost 2 bases and 2 bases respectively, with 17 bases between them. The CDR3 loop reads CASSLTPQWRDTDTQYF. The CDR3 nucleotides are TGTGCCAGCAGCTTAACCCCACAGTGGCGGGACACAGATACGCAGTATTTT.

The rearrangement joins TRBV5-1 to TRBJ2-5, with D maybe TRBD1 (6 bases). Trimming stripped 4 bases from V and 1 base from J, with 11 bases between. The germline CDR1 and CDR2 sequences are SGHRS and YFSETQ. This CDR3 spans 14 amino acids. The CDR3 DNA is TGCGCCAGCAGCCCAGGGGACCCCCAAGAGACCCAGTACTTC. Its protein product is CASSPGDPQETQYF.

V usage is TRBV7-6 and J usage is TRBJ1-5; D unresolved. CDR1 and CDR2 from the germline V gene are SGHVS and FNYEAQ. The CDR3 extends over 15 amino acids. Trimming cost V 3 bases and J 4 bases, with 13 bases left between them. CDR3 sequence: CASSFQAGGNQPQHF. The CDR3 DNA follows: TGTGCCAGCAGCTTTCAGGCGGGTGGGAATCAGCCCCAGCATTTT.